The 19 T cell receptor beta chains below were found in one sample sequenced in a study of blood T cell repertoires in COVID-19. TCRdb's copy holds only in-frame clones and misses some; the assay was immunoSEQ multiplex PCR. The sample has 200,000 to 250,000 clones, about 83% seen once. The sequencing input was peripheral blood. These receptors were obtained from a woman younger than 45 with COVID-19, enrolled during active disease.

This clone was found once. CDR3 loop: CASSLKRVGTQYF. The CDR3 DNA reads TGTGCCAGCAGTTTGAAGAGGGTCGGGACCCAGTACTTC. The chain links TRBV12-3 or TRBV12-4 to TRBJ2-5, with a weak D call TRBD2 (5 bases). Trimming removed 3 bases from V and 7 bases from J, with 12 bases in between. CDR3 length equals 13 residues.

This chain uses TRBV13 with TRBJ2-7; D perhaps matches TRBD1 (5 bases). V lost 6 bases and J lost 2, with 17 bases in between. The CDR3 length is 15 residues. CDR1 is PRHDT, CDR2 FYEKMQ, per germline (reference sequence). This CDR3 reads CASSSTPDSPYEQYF. The DNA of the CDR3 is TGTGCCAGCAGTTCTACCCCCGACAGCCCCTACGAGCAGTACTTC.

V usage is TRBV9 and J usage is TRBJ1-2, with D possibly matching TRBD1 (5 bases). This CDR3 has 14 residues. Trimming shortened V by 3 bases and J by 4 bases, and 13 bases separated the two germline ends. CDR1 is SGDLS and CDR2 is YYNGEE in the germline V gene. The CDR3 sequence: CASSEEQGPYGYTF. DNA of the CDR3: TGTGCCAGCAGCGAGGAGCAGGGCCCCTATGGCTACACCTTC.

The rearrangement joins TRBV7-2 to TRBJ2-5; maybe TRBD1 (7 bases). Germline CDR1 is SGHTA and CDR2 is FQGNSA. Trimming took 9 bases from V and 4 from J, leaving 18 bases between them. CDR3 length equals 14 residues. CDR3 sequence: CASHETGRPETQYF. The CDR3 DNA reads TGTGCCAGTCACGAGACAGGGAGGCCAGAGACCCAGTACTTC.

This rearrangement joins TRBV19 to TRBJ1-6, with 7 bases lining up with TRBD1. V dropped 10 bases and J dropped 5; count of bases not matched to a gene: 5. The CDR3 sequence is 13 residues long. Per the germline V gene, CDR1 is LNHDA and CDR2 is SQIVND (reference sequence). In nucleotides, the CDR3 is TGTGCCATCAGCAGGGGGAATAATTCACCCCTCCACTTT. Its translation is CAISRGNNSPLHF.

The chain employs TRBV19 and TRBJ1-5; 10 nucleotides match TRBD1. The trim removed 4 bases at V and 7 bases at J, leaving 7 bases unmatched. CDR1 LNHDA and CDR2 SQIVND come from the germline V gene (reference sequence). This CDR3 comprises 15 residues. The CDR3 reads CASSTLDRGEQPQHF. The DNA for the CDR3 is TGTGCCAGTAGTACCTTGGACAGGGGGGAACAGCCCCAGCATTTT.

This chain connects TRBV7-3 to TRBJ2-1, with TRBD1 matching over 8 bases. Germline CDR1 SGHTA, CDR2 FQGTGA. The CDR3 is 15 residues long. J lost 5 bases, V lost 5 bases, and 8 bases had no gene match. The CDR3 here is CASSAGQGANNEQFF. Here the CDR3 DNA reads TGTGCCAGCAGCGCTGGGCAGGGGGCAAACAATGAGCAGTTCTTC. The variable domain in full, completed from reference TRBV7-3 and TRBJ2-1, reads GAGVSQTPSNKVTEKGKYVELRCDPISGHTALYWYRQSLGQGPEFLIYFQGTGAADDSGLPNDRFFAVRPEGSVSTLKIQRTERGDSAVYLCASSAGQGANNEQFFGPGTRLTVL.

This chain links TRBV19 with TRBJ2-2, with 7 nucleotides matching TRBD1. This CDR3 is built from 14 residues. Trimming removed 5 bases from V and 6 bases from J; junction bases left unmatched: 6. Germline V gene lookup returns CDR1 LNHDA and CDR2 SQIVND (reference sequence). Here the CDR3 reads CASSFDRAAGELFF. In DNA form, the CDR3 reads TGTGCCAGTAGTTTCGACAGGGCAGCCGGGGAGCTGTTTTTT.

This clone came up a few times. The J gene is TRBJ2-5, the V gene TRBV6-5, with D possibly TRBD1 on 6 matching bases. Trimming cost V 1 base and J 2 bases, with 11 bases left between them. The germline V gene encodes CDR1 MNHEY and CDR2 SVGAGI. This CDR3 is 15 amino acids long. This CDR3 reads CASSYFRGNQETQYF. The CDR3 DNA sequence: TGTGCCAGCAGTTACTTCAGGGGCAATCAAGAGACCCAGTACTTC.

This clone was recorded only once. DNA for the CDR3: TGCGCCAGCAGCTTGATGCAGGGAGAAGCTTTCTTT. Its protein is CASSLMQGEAFF. The chain has TRBV5-1 and TRBJ1-1; D may be TRBD1 (5 bases). The CDR3 is made up of 12 amino acids. The ends were cut back, 1 base at V and 8 bases at J, with 9 bases in the middle. CDR1 and CDR2 (germline): SGHRS, YFSETQ.

V gene TRBV10-3 combines with J gene TRBJ1-5; D may be TRBD1 (5 bases). The CDR3 is 15 amino acids. Trimming shortened V by 2 bases and J by 6 bases, and 14 bases separated the two germline ends. In germline, CDR1 is ENHRY, CDR2 SYGVKD. CDR3 in DNA: TGTGCCATCAGTGAGGGGGCGGGGGTCGGTCAGCCCCAGCATTTT. This sequence encodes CAISEGAGVGQPQHF.

The CDR3: CASSLGIGYTF. Here the CDR3 DNA reads TGTGCCAGCAGCTTAGGTATTGGCTACACCTTC. This sequence joins TRBV11-2 and TRBJ1-2; D unclear. In germline, CDR1 is SGHAT, CDR2 FQNNGV. Between the trimmed V and J ends, which lost 1 base and 7 bases, there was a span of 4 bases. The CDR3 runs 11 residues.

This clone is a singleton in its sample. The chain links TRBV5-1 to TRBJ2-6; D uncertain. Germline V gene data show CDR1 as SGHRS and CDR2 as YFSETQ. Trimming shortened V by 3 bases and J by 4 bases, and 11 bases separated the two germline ends. The CDR3 runs 15 residues. For the CDR3, the DNA is TGCGCCAGCAGCTCTGAGCTTTCGGGGGCCAACGTCCTGACTTTC. Translating it yields CASSSELSGANVLTF.

The chain links TRBV6-5 to TRBJ1-2, with D possibly TRBD1 on 6 matching bases. V gave up 6 bases and J gave up 6 bases, with 17 bases separating them. CDR1 is MNHEY and CDR2 is SVGAGI in the germline V gene. The CDR3 covers 14 residues. The CDR3 coding sequence is TGTGCCAGCAGCCGGACCGGGACATCAGATGGCTACACCTTC. It specifies CASSRTGTSDGYTF.

The chain carries TRBV5-1 and TRBJ2-7; TRBD2 aligns across 9 bases. The germline V gene encodes CDR1 SGHRS and CDR2 YFSETQ. Unmatched junction bases numbered 9, after V lost 4 bases and J lost 7 bases. The CDR3 extends over 14 amino acids. The CDR3: CASSRLAEPWEQYF. The CDR3 nucleotides read TGCGCCAGCAGCAGACTAGCGGAGCCCTGGGAGCAGTACTTC.

The V gene is TRBV27, the J gene TRBJ1-5; D call uncertain. Germline loops: CDR1 MNHEY, CDR2 SMNVEV (reference sequence). The length of the CDR3 is 14 residues. The germline V and J ends were trimmed by 4 bases and 2 bases, with 9 bases remaining between them. The CDR3 is CASSWTGGNQPQHF. The CDR3 nucleotides read TGTGCCAGCAGTTGGACTGGGGGCAATCAGCCCCAGCATTTT.

The chain is built from TRBV12-3 or TRBV12-4 and TRBJ2-4; D is undetermined. This CDR3 has 13 residues. The V gene lost 5 bases and the J gene lost 6 bases, with 11 bases spanning the gap. CDR3 loop: CASSAYVGNIQYF. The CDR3 bases are TGTGCCAGCAGTGCTTATGTCGGAAACATTCAGTACTTC.

Here the CDR3 DNA reads TGTGCCAGCAGTGACTGGGGACAGGGAGAGGGGACAGATACGCAGTATTTT. Encoded protein: CASSDWGQGEGTDTQYF. V and J are TRBV27 and TRBJ2-3; TRBD1 matches 9 bases. Trimming cost V 5 bases and J 3 bases; bases outside gene matches: 12. The CDR3 extends over 17 amino acids. Germline-derived CDR1 and CDR2 are MNHEY and SMNVEV (reference sequence).

This sequence joins TRBV7-9 and TRBJ2-7; D is perhaps TRBD2 (6 bases). V gave up 2 bases and J gave up 2 bases, with 10 bases separating them. The length of the CDR3 is 14 residues. Looked up from germline, CDR1 is SEHNR and CDR2 is FQNEAQ (reference sequence). CDR3 bases: TGTGCCAGCAGCTTACTTGGGGGGACCTACGAGCAGTACTTC. This gives the protein CASSLLGGTYEQYF. The entire variable domain, with the rest obtained from reference TRBV7-9 and TRBJ2-7, is as follows: DTGVSQNPRHKITKRGQNVTFRCDPISEHNRLYWYRQTLGQGPEFLTYFQNEAQLEKSRLLSDRFSAERPKGSFSTLEIQRTEQGDSAMYLCASSLLGGTYEQYFGPGTRLTVT.